This T cell receptor (beta chain) was retrieved from a study of blood T cell repertoires in COVID-19. Study-level information: The United States, Italy and Spain were the sources of the acute and convalescent COVID-19 samples. PBMCs, B-cell-depleted T cells, or T cells provided the cDNA or gDNA that made up the material.

The authors' processing: Counts of nucleated cells, estimated from reference gene primer amplification, were obtained. The table came from immunoSEQ multiplex PCR; TCRdb's copy has only in-frame clones and leaves some out. The V and J calls and clone size are taken from that table; D and trimming were inferred from the DNA. The sample consists of over 300,000 clones, about 90% of them appearing once. The CDR3 is 13 amino acids. Germline V gene lookup returns CDR1 MGHRA and CDR2 YSYEKL. V was clipped by 8 bases and J by 5 bases; unmatched bases: 8. The receptor comes from a young man with active or convalescent COVID-19. The chain uses TRBV4-1 and TRBJ2-7, with TRBD2 matching 8 bases. Sequenced: peripheral blood. The CDR3 DNA is TGCGCCAGCGCGAGCGGGAGTATCAACGAGCAGTACTTC. Translating gives CASASGSINEQYF.